Given below is one TCR beta chain in context. Its antigen is currently unknown. A much larger clone sits a single nucleotide away, making a read error possible. The V and J ends lost 6 bases and 9 bases, in that order; junction bases with no gene match: 9. The CDR3 sequence is 14 residues long. CDR1 is SGDLS and CDR2 is YYNGEE in the germline V gene. Patients counted as stable if ophthalmopathy did not develop within 18 months. Clinicians diagnosed patients from clinical symptoms, serum thyroxine and TRAb, thyroid ultrasound and orbital computed tomography. The entry originates in a study of T cells in Graves' hyperthyroidism and ophthalmopathy. Study-wide results and caveats: The model made its ophthalmopathy prediction, and onset followed a median about 6.8 months later.

TCR beta CDR3 regions were amplified from RNA transcripts. In the first-round RT-PCR of the TCR CDR3, the HTBI primer set was used. TCRdb used MiXCR to reprocess the multiplex PCR reads, holding one entry per CDR3 protein. The sample gives roughly 700,000 distinct CDR3 sequences, 12% to 15% of which show up once; roughly a tenth is in the top ten. This chain uses TRBV9 with TRBJ2-1; 10 nucleotides match TRBD2. Sequenced input: blood. This receptor was taken from a woman between 18 and 29 years old with Graves' hyperthyroidism. The CDR3 DNA is TGTGCCAGCAACACAGCGGGGGGGGCACGTGAGCAGTTCTTC. Translating gives CASNTAGGAREQFF.